The present entry profiles one TCR beta chain with its context. Antigen: not known. This sample is part of a study of identical twins. The CDR3 has 18 amino acids. Germline assignment: CDR1 ENHRY and CDR2 SYGVKD. V was trimmed by 3 bases and J by 9 bases, leaving 27 bases between them. Points from the study as a whole: For monozygotic twins, models underestimated out-of-frame TCR alpha sharing.

It was template switching that added a universal primer site, and there were unique molecular identifiers on the cDNA. In TCRdb, the 5' RACE reads were re-called with MiXCR into one record per CDR3 protein. The sample consists of under 300,000 distinct CDR3 sequences, around 15% of them appearing once. This TCR was recovered from a young woman in good health. Input material: memory (CD45RO+) T cells sorted from blood. The chain employs TRBV10-3 and TRBJ2-1; TRBD1 or TRBD2 may be the D gene (6 bases each). CDR3 region: CAISDYAAGGTGGGEQFF. The CDR3 coding sequence is TGTGCCATCAGTGACTACGCTGCTGGGGGGACCGGGGGCGGTGAGCAGTTCTTC.